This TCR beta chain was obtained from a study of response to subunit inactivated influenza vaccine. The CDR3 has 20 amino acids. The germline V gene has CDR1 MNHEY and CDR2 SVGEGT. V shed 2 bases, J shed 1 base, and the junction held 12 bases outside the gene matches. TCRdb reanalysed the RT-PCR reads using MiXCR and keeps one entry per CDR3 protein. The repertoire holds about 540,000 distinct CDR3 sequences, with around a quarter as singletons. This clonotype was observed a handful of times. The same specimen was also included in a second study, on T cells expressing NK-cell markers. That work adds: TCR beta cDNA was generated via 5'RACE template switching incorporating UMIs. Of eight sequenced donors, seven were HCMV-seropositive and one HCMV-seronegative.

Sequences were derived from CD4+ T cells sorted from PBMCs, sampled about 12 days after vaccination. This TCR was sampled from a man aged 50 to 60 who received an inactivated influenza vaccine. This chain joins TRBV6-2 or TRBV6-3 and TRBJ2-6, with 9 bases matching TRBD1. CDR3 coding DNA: TGTGCCAGCAGTTACAGGGACAGGGTTGGGATAGTGTCTGGGGCCAACGTCCTGACTTTC. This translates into CASSYRDRVGIVSGANVLTF.